The next 24 T cell receptor beta chains were all read from a single sample in a study of cytomegalovirus exposure and HLA in healthy donors (dated by TCRdb to the late 2010s). Receptor amplification or capture employed the immunoSEQ multiplex PCR assay. For the multiplex PCR, a mixture combining 60 forward primers for TCR Vbeta segments and 13 reverse primers for TCR Jbeta segments was used. Not all clones reach the TCRdb copy of this immuneACCESS table, which keeps in-frame sequences only. Checked studies attribute under half of the gap to unresolved V genes and leave the rest unexplained. This sample's table contains 40,000 to 65,000 clones. Of the sample, roughly 26% is held by the ten largest clones. Sequenced sample: PBMCs. These receptor sequences come from a man in his forties in good health and CMV-seropositive.

The gene calls are TRBV9 and TRBJ2-5; the match to TRBD1 covers 9 bases. Germline V gives CDR1 SGDLS, CDR2 YYNGEE. The CDR3 loop spans 17 amino acids. V was clipped by 4 bases and J by 5 bases; unmatched bases: 15. The CDR3: CASSFGGAWTGDETQYF. In DNA, the CDR3 is TGTGCCAGCAGCTTCGGTGGGGCTTGGACAGGGGACGAGACCCAGTACTTC.

The DNA of the CDR3 is TGTGCCAGCAGCGCCGCCTGGGCGGGGGGCCGGACCGGGGAGCTGTTTTTT. This encodes CASSAAWAGGRTGELFF. The chain employs TRBV9 and TRBJ2-2; 8 bases fit TRBD2. There are 17 residues in the CDR3. J lost 5 bases, V lost 3 bases, and 12 bases had no gene match. The germline gives CDR1 SGDLS, CDR2 YYNGEE.

The gene calls are TRBV19 and TRBJ1-5; D is possibly TRBD1 (6 bases). V gave up 6 bases and J gave up 9 bases, with 24 bases separating them. This CDR3 has 16 amino acids. Germline loops: CDR1 LNHDA, CDR2 SQIVND (reference sequence). For the CDR3, the DNA is TGTGCCAGTAGAACTCGAGGGGGGGAACCCCTTCGGCCCCAGCATTTT. This sequence encodes CASRTRGGEPLRPQHF.

The chain joins TRBV7-6 to TRBJ1-4; 8 bases align to TRBD1. Germline lookup yields CDR1 SGHVS and CDR2 FNYEAQ. This CDR3 spans 15 amino acids. Germline trimming cut 5 bases from V and 6 bases from J; bases unmatched to any gene: 8. Here the CDR3 reads CASSRGQVGDEKLFF. CDR3 nucleotides: TGTGCCAGCAGCCGGGGACAGGTTGGAGATGAAAAACTGTTTTTT.

This chain uses TRBV2 with TRBJ2-7; TRBD1 matches 11 bases. This CDR3 is built from 16 residues. Per germline, CDR1 SNHLY and CDR2 FYNNEI. J gave up 5 bases and V 6 bases, and 12 bases lay outside the gene matches. The CDR3 is CASRPAPGQGADEQYF. The DNA for the CDR3 is TGTGCCAGCAGACCCGCGCCTGGACAGGGGGCCGACGAGCAGTACTTC.

The chain has TRBV30 and TRBJ2-5; TRBD1 matches 8 bases. CDR1 is GTSNPN, CDR2 SVGIG, per germline (reference sequence). The J segment lost 6 bases and the V segment lost 3 bases, leaving 3 bases of the junction unmatched. The CDR3 loop spans 12 amino acids. CDR3 protein: CAWRQGEKTQYF. CDR3 sequence (DNA): TGTGCCTGGAGACAGGGGGAAAAGACCCAGTACTTC.

The chain links TRBV7-2 to TRBJ2-1, with 9 nucleotides matching TRBD1. CDR3 length: 16 residues. CDR1 is SGHTA, CDR2 FQGNSA, per germline. The V and J ends lost 1 base and 4 bases, in that order; junction bases with no gene match: 5. CDR3 DNA: TGTGCCAGCAGCTTAGAGGGGACAGGGCCGTACAATGAGCAGTTCTTC. Translating it yields CASSLEGTGPYNEQFF.

This chain joins TRBV29-1 and TRBJ2-2; 9 bases are shared with TRBD2. V shed 5 bases and J 5 bases; nucleotides not matched to a gene: 3. CDR3 size: 13 residues. Germline values: CDR1 SQVTM, CDR2 ANQGSEA. This CDR3 reads CSVFSGSTGELFF. CDR3 DNA: TGCAGCGTTTTTAGCGGGAGTACCGGGGAGCTGTTTTTT.

This CDR3 reads CASSERLVYEQYF. CDR3 bases: TGTGCCAGCAGTGAACGACTGGTCTACGAGCAGTACTTC. This chain links TRBV6-1 with TRBJ2-7; D call uncertain. The CDR3 loop spans 13 amino acids. The V and J ends lost 2 bases and 3 bases respectively, with 8 bases between them. Germline lookup yields CDR1 MNHNS and CDR2 SASEGT.

The chain joins TRBV27 to TRBJ1-1; D unresolved. This CDR3 has 14 residues. V lost 6 bases, J lost 1 base, and 12 bases lay in between. Germline CDR1 MNHEY, CDR2 SMNVEV (reference sequence). CDR3 in DNA: TGTGCCAGCAGGCTCGCGGGCCCGAACACTGAAGCTTTCTTT. It codes for CASRLAGPNTEAFF.

The rearrangement uses TRBV6-5 and TRBJ1-2, with 8 bases that match TRBD1. Per germline, CDR1 MNHEY and CDR2 SVGAGI. This CDR3 has 14 residues. The V gene end was trimmed by 2 bases and the J gene end by 4 bases; junction bases not matched to a gene: 3. The CDR3 spells CASSYEDRAYGYTF. In DNA, the CDR3 is TGTGCCAGCAGTTACGAGGACAGGGCCTATGGCTACACCTTC.

The chain links TRBV7-3 to TRBJ2-2; 10 nucleotides line up with TRBD2. This CDR3 is 15 amino acids long. Germline CDR1 SGHTA, CDR2 FQGTGA. The ends lost 6 bases at V and 4 bases at J; junction bases unmatched: 5. CDR3 sequence reads: CASRQRGGGTGELFF. The CDR3 DNA reads as TGTGCCAGCAGGCAGCGGGGGGGTGGCACCGGGGAGCTGTTTTTT.

V and J are TRBV19 and TRBJ2-3; TRBD2 agrees at 8 bases. V dropped 1 base and J dropped 5; count of bases not matched to a gene: 2. CDR1 is LNHDA, CDR2 SQIVND, per germline (reference sequence). The CDR3 totals 14 residues. The CDR3 loop reads CASSIAGGQDTQYF. DNA for the CDR3: TGTGCCAGTAGTATAGCGGGGGGGCAAGATACGCAGTATTTT.

V is TRBV30 and J is TRBJ2-2; no clear D. Trimming shortened V by 2 bases and J by 7 bases, and 8 bases separated the two germline ends. The CDR3 sequence is 12 residues long. Germline-derived CDR1 and CDR2 are GTSNPN and SVGIG (reference sequence). The CDR3 bases are TGTGCCTGGAGTTTGCTAGTCGGGGAGCTGTTTTTT. It is translated as CAWSLLVGELFF.

The chain employs TRBV7-8 and TRBJ2-7; D is uncertain. The CDR3 has 13 residues. Germline V gives CDR1 SGHVS, CDR2 FQNEAQ. The V end was cut by 1 base, the J end by 4 bases, with 8 bases between. CDR3 coding DNA: TGTGCCAGCAGCTTAGAAGGAGATTACGAGCAGTACTTC. Its protein product is CASSLEGDYEQYF.

The V and J genes are TRBV6-1 and TRBJ2-7, with 9 positions matching TRBD2. The V gene end was trimmed by 4 bases and the J gene end by 4 bases; junction bases not matched to a gene: 8. Germline lookup yields CDR1 MNHNS and CDR2 SASEGT. This CDR3 spans 15 amino acids. CDR3 DNA: TGTGCCAGCAGTGGGGGGCTAGCGGGAAGGTACGAGCAGTACTTC. Translated: CASSGGLAGRYEQYF.

The V call is TRBV30, the J call TRBJ1-5; D may be TRBD1 (6 bases). The germline gives CDR1 GTSNPN, CDR2 SVGIG (reference sequence). The V end was cut by 0 bases, the J end by 2 bases, with 14 bases between. CDR3 size: 16 residues. CDR3 sequence: CAWSVEGVVGNQPQHF. Here the CDR3 DNA reads TGTGCCTGGAGTGTCGAGGGGGTAGTGGGCAATCAGCCCCAGCATTTT. The full variable domain, completed using reference TRBV30 and TRBJ1-5, is SQTIHQWPATLVQPVGSPLSLECTVEGTSNPNLYWYRQAAGRGLQLLFYSVGIGQISSEVPQNLSASRPQDRQFILSSKKLLLSDSGFYLCAWSVEGVVGNQPQHFGDGTRLSIL.

This sequence joins TRBV30 and TRBJ2-7, with TRBD1 as a possible D gene (6 bases). V was trimmed by 4 bases and J by 5 bases, leaving 12 bases between them. CDR3 length: 12 amino acids. Germline V gene data show CDR1 as GTSNPN and CDR2 as SVGIG (reference sequence). CDR3 bases: TGTGCCTGGACGCGAGCAGGGGACGAGCAGTACTTC. Amino acid sequence: CAWTRAGDEQYF. Complete variable domain (other parts from reference TRBV30 and TRBJ2-7): SQTIHQWPATLVQPVGSPLSLECTVEGTSNPNLYWYRQAAGRGLQLLFYSVGIGQISSEVPQNLSASRPQDRQFILSSKKLLLSDSGFYLCAWTRAGDEQYFGPGTRLTVT.

This chain connects TRBV13 to TRBJ2-7, with D unresolved. There are 11 residues in the CDR3. The V gene lost 4 bases and the J gene lost 2 bases, with 3 bases spanning the gap. Germline CDR1 reads PRHDT; CDR2 reads FYEKMQ (reference sequence). The CDR3 sequence is CASSSTYEQYF. The CDR3 DNA reads as TGTGCCAGCAGCTCCACCTACGAGCAGTACTTC.

This sequence joins TRBV9 and TRBJ2-1; TRBD2 matches at 11 bases. The CDR3 is 16 residues long. The V segment lost 4 bases and the J segment 5 bases; nucleotides outside the gene matches: 8. CDR1 and CDR2 (germline): SGDLS, YYNGEE. This CDR3 is CASSHHGTSGNNEQFF. CDR3 bases: TGTGCCAGCAGCCACCACGGGACTAGCGGTAACAATGAGCAGTTCTTC. The variable domain in full, completed from reference TRBV9 and TRBJ2-1, reads DSGVTQTPKHLITATGQRVTLRCSPRSGDLSVYWYQQSLDQGLQFLIQYYNGEERAKGNILERFSAQQFPDLHSELNLSSLELGDSALYFCASSHHGTSGNNEQFFGPGTRLTVL.

The chain uses TRBV30 and TRBJ2-1; D not certain. The CDR3 totals 12 residues. V was pared by 0 bases and J by 6 bases, with 6 bases between. Looked up from germline, CDR1 is GTSNPN and CDR2 is SVGIG (reference sequence). In DNA form, the CDR3 reads TGTGCCTGGAGTGTAATAATCAATGAGCAGTTCTTC. As protein: CAWSVIINEQFF.

This chain links TRBV28 with TRBJ2-1; D might be TRBD2 (5 bases). The length of the CDR3 is 14 residues. Trimming removed 4 bases at V and 6 bases at J, with 13 bases between. The germline V gene encodes CDR1 MDHEN and CDR2 SYDVKM. CDR3 sequence (DNA): TGTGCCAGCAGTTCACGTAGGGAGTTCAATGAGCAGTTCTTC. Translated: CASSSRREFNEQFF.

The V gene is TRBV6-5, the J gene TRBJ1-1, with a possible D match to TRBD1 (5 bases). This CDR3 has 14 residues. Germline CDR1 is MNHEY and CDR2 is SVGAGI. Trimming pared 1 base from V and 3 bases from J, leaving 9 bases between. CDR3 DNA sequence: TGTGCCAGCAGTTACTGGGGGGAGCACACTGAAGCTTTCTTT. Amino acid sequence: CASSYWGEHTEAFF.

The J gene is TRBJ2-2, the V gene TRBV18; TRBD1 agrees at 8 bases. Germline CDR1 reads KGHSH; CDR2 reads LQKENI. V lost 4 bases and J lost 4; bases outside the gene matches: 8. There are 16 residues in the CDR3. CDR3 nucleotides: TGTGCCAGCTCACGTTCTTCAGGGGGCAGCACCGGGGAGCTGTTTTTT. Protein sequence: CASSRSSGGSTGELFF.